One sample yielded the 9 T cell receptor beta chains listed below, sequenced in a study of shared clonotypes between healthy human individuals. The table came from immunoSEQ multiplex PCR; TCRdb's copy has only in-frame clones and leaves some out. The sample includes over 1.5 million clones, 95% to 99% of them seen just once. The sequencing input was naive CD4+ T cells sorted from blood. Subset noted: CD45RA+ positively selected. These TCRs come from a man aged 25 to 45 in good health.

This chain uses TRBV10-3 with TRBJ2-2; 10 nucleotides align to TRBD2. V shed 2 bases and J 3 bases; nucleotides not matched to a gene: 0. Per the germline V gene, CDR1 is ENHRY and CDR2 is SYGVKD. The CDR3 extends over 15 amino acids. The CDR3 region has the DNA TGTGCCATCAGTGAGCTAGCGGGAGACACCGGGGAGCTGTTTTTT. As protein: CAISELAGDTGELFF.

V is TRBV15 and J is TRBJ1-1; a weak D match, TRBD1 (6 bases). Germline assignment: CDR1 LNHNV and CDR2 YYDKDF (reference sequence). V dropped 1 base and J dropped 4 bases, with 16 bases sitting between them. The CDR3 loop spans 16 amino acids. This chain's CDR3 is CATSRVTGRFSTEAFF. The CDR3 nucleotides are TGTGCCACCAGCAGAGTAACAGGGAGATTTAGCACTGAAGCTTTCTTT.

CDR3 region: CATAYQETQYF. Written as DNA, the CDR3 is TGCGCCACCGCGTACCAAGAGACCCAGTACTTC. The chain employs TRBV5-1 and TRBJ2-5; D is unresolved. This CDR3 comprises 11 residues. Germline lookup yields CDR1 SGHRS and CDR2 YFSETQ. V was clipped by 9 bases and J by 0 bases, with 6 bases between them.

In regard to this clone: Within the sample, other DNA sequences also encode this same CDR3. The J gene is TRBJ2-5, the V gene TRBV5-1; D possibly corresponds to TRBD2 (5 bases). In germline, CDR1 is SGHRS, CDR2 YFSETQ. Trimming pared 1 base from V and 5 bases from J, leaving 9 bases between. This CDR3 region has 13 residues. CDR3 sequence: CASSLLAWETQYF. CDR3 nucleotides: TGCGCCAGCAGCTTGCTAGCCTGGGAGACCCAGTACTTC.

This chain joins TRBV4-3 and TRBJ2-7, with TRBD1 identical over 10 bases. Germline loops: CDR1 LGHNA, CDR2 YSLEER. The CDR3 spans 17 residues. Trimming at V came to 2 bases and at J to 5 bases, leaving 12 bases not matched to a gene. The CDR3 here is CASSQHTAGQGPHEQYF. The CDR3 bases are TGCGCCAGCAGCCAACATACCGCGGGACAGGGGCCCCACGAGCAGTACTTC.

V usage is TRBV10-3 and J usage is TRBJ2-1; 9 nucleotides align to TRBD2. CDR1 is ENHRY and CDR2 is SYGVKD in the germline V gene. The CDR3 is 13 amino acids. With V trimmed by 10 bases and J by 5 bases, 6 bases remained unmatched. CDR3 in amino acids: CASQASGNNEQFF. The CDR3 nucleotides read TGTGCCAGCCAAGCTAGCGGGAACAATGAGCAGTTCTTC.

Regarding this clone: Other DNA sequences in this specimen translate into the identical CDR3. This chain uses TRBV7-3 with TRBJ2-2, with no clear D. The CDR3 consists of 13 residues. The germline CDR1 and CDR2 sequences are SGHTA and FQGTGA. V dropped 3 bases and J dropped 2 bases, with 4 bases sitting between them. The CDR3 nucleotides are TGTGCCAGCAGCTTGGGAAACACCGGGGAGCTGTTTTTT. Encoded protein: CASSLGNTGELFF.

As concerns this clone: The sample contains more than one DNA sequence encoding this CDR3. J is TRBJ2-7 and V is TRBV27, with D uncertain. V lost 3 bases, J lost 7 bases, and 7 bases lay in between. Germline V gives CDR1 MNHEY, CDR2 SMNVEV (reference sequence). This CDR3 contains 11 residues. Written as DNA, the CDR3 is TGTGCCAGCAGTTTTGGGGTTGAGCAGTACTTC. It codes for CASSFGVEQYF.

The chain carries TRBV5-1 and TRBJ2-1; a possible D gene is TRBD2 (5 bases). Germline-derived CDR1 and CDR2 are SGHRS and YFSETQ. The CDR3 loop spans 16 amino acids. The V gene lost 6 bases and the J gene lost 0 bases, with 16 bases spanning the gap. The CDR3 is CASNQWTGSSYNEQFF. CDR3 in DNA: TGCGCCAGCAACCAATGGACGGGGTCCTCCTACAATGAGCAGTTCTTC.